The next 7 T cell receptor beta chains were all read from a single sample in a study of T cells in Graves' hyperthyroidism and ophthalmopathy. Template material for amplifying TCR beta CDR3 regions consisted of RNA transcripts. A set of HTBI primers served as the primers for a first-round RT-PCR of the TCR CDR3. TCRdb re-called the multiplex PCR reads with MiXCR, one entry per CDR3 protein. The data show about 640,000 distinct CDR3 sequences, about 14% seen once. Sequencing was done on a sample of blood. The receptors stem from a woman aged 45 to 65 with Graves' ophthalmopathy.

The CDR3, as DNA: TGTGCCAGCAGTAATCCATCCTACTACGAGCAGTACTTC. It codes for CASSNPSYYEQYF. The rearrangement uses TRBV28 and TRBJ2-7; D unclear. Trimming shortened V by 5 bases and J by 3 bases, and 11 bases separated the two germline ends. Per germline, CDR1 MDHEN and CDR2 SYDVKM. This CDR3 region has 13 residues.

This clonotype was observed once. The chain joins TRBV7-9 to TRBJ2-7; 14 bases match TRBD2. V was clipped by 4 bases and J by 9 bases; unmatched bases: 2. The CDR3 consists of 13 residues. Germline V gene lookup returns CDR1 SEHNR and CDR2 FQNEAQ (reference sequence). CDR3 DNA: TGTGCCAGCAGCTACGGACTAGCGGGAGGGCAGTACTTC. Translating gives CASSYGLAGGQYF.

This clonotype was counted ten times or more. The rearrangement joins TRBV28 to TRBJ2-7, with D hard to call. The V end was cut by 7 bases, the J end by 0 bases, with 16 bases between. CDR1 is MDHEN and CDR2 is SYDVKM in the germline V gene. The CDR3 is 15 amino acids. CDR3 sequence reads: CASTPQAESSYEQYF. CDR3 DNA sequence: TGTGCCAGCACCCCCCAGGCAGAATCCTCCTACGAGCAGTACTTC.

This clonotype was seen ten or more times. V usage is TRBV6-1 and J usage is TRBJ1-1; D perhaps matches TRBD1 (5 bases). CDR3 size: 16 residues. Germline V gene sequence: CDR1 MNHNS, CDR2 SASEGT. Trimming cost V 11 bases and J 0 bases, with 22 bases left between them. CDR3: CAGNVQGSPMNTEAFF. The CDR3 DNA is TGTGCCGGAAATGTGCAGGGATCCCCTATGAACACTGAAGCTTTCTTT.

At least ten counts were recorded for this clonotype. V usage is TRBV20-1 and J usage is TRBJ2-3; D possibly matches TRBD1 or TRBD2 (5 bases each). The CDR3 runs to 15 residues. The V end was cut by 1 base, the J end by 1 base, with 12 bases between. Germline CDR1 and CDR2: DFQATT and SNEGSKA (reference sequence). The CDR3 nucleotides are TGCAGTGCTAGAGGTGGGGGATCCCGCACAGATACGCAGTATTTT. Translating gives CSARGGGSRTDTQYF.

This clonotype was seen many times. V gene TRBV12-3 or TRBV12-4 combines with J gene TRBJ1-1; no reliable D call. CDR3 length: 15 residues. V was shortened by 5 bases and J by 0 bases, with 13 bases between the two germline ends. As DNA, the CDR3 is TGTGCCAGCAGTCGGTTTGGGTCCATGAACACTGAAGCTTTCTTT. Translated, it gives CASSRFGSMNTEAFF.

The rearrangement joins TRBV9 to TRBJ2-1, with 11 bases lining up with TRBD2. CDR1 and CDR2 from the germline V gene are SGDLS and YYNGEE. CDR3 length equals 16 residues. J was trimmed by 6 bases and V by 2 bases; bases with no gene match: 7. CDR3 residues: CASSVRPGLAVNEQFF. DNA of the CDR3: TGTGCCAGCAGCGTTAGACCGGGACTAGCGGTCAATGAGCAGTTCTTC.